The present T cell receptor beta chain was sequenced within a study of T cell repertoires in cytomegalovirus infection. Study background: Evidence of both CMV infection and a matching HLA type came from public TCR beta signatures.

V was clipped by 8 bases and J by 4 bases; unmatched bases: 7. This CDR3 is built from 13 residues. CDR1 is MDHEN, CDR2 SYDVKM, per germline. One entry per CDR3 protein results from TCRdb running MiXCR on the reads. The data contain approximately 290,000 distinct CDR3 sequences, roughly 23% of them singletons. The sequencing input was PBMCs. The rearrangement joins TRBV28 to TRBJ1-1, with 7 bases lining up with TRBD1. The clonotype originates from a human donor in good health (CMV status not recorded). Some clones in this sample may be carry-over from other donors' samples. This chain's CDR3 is CASRSTGSTEAFF. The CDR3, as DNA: TGTGCCAGCCGTTCGACAGGGAGCACTGAAGCTTTCTTT.